A selection of T cell receptor beta chains follows, all from one sample in a study of blood T cell repertoires in COVID-19. Clones were sequenced by immunoSEQ multiplex PCR, and TCRdb holds only the in-frame ones, with some missing. Of about 270,000 clones listed, 88% are singletons. The sample was PBMCs or T cells enriched from blood (not recorded which). Every receptor here comes from a woman in her forties with acute COVID-19. CDR3s include the opening cysteine and the closing phenylalanine or tryptophan. Each record gives: J gene, clone size, CDR3 length, V gene, D gene, CDR3 DNA, CDR3 protein. The D gene is left open where the match is weak. Clone size is given for some rows only: seen once, a few or many times, or a class if the clone is expanded.

j_call: TRBJ2-5; clone_size: .; cdr3_length: 15; v_call: TRBV7-9; d_call: TRBD1; cdr3_nt: TGTGCCAGCGGGCCGGGACAGGGCCCTCAAGAGACCCAGTACTTC; cdr3_aa: CASGPGQGPQETQYF
j_call: TRBJ1-3; clone_size: .; cdr3_length: 16; v_call: TRBV9; d_call: TRBD1; cdr3_nt: TGTGCCAGCAGCGTAGATAGGTACAGGGGTTCGAACACCATATATTTT; cdr3_aa: CASSVDRYRGSNTIYF
j_call: TRBJ1-6; clone_size: once; cdr3_length: 14; v_call: TRBV15; d_call: .; cdr3_nt: TGTGCCACCAGGGCATCCTCCTATAATTCACCCCTCCACTTT; cdr3_aa: CATRASSYNSPLHF
j_call: TRBJ2-7; clone_size: .; cdr3_length: 14; v_call: TRBV9; d_call: .; cdr3_nt: TGTGCCAGCAGCCTGAGCCCCCTCGAAAACGAGCAGTACTTC; cdr3_aa: CASSLSPLENEQYF
j_call: TRBJ2-5; clone_size: once; cdr3_length: 14; v_call: TRBV27; d_call: .; cdr3_nt: TGTGCCAGCAGTGCCTCGTTTGGGCCTAAGGCCCAGTACTTC; cdr3_aa: CASSASFGPKAQYF
j_call: TRBJ2-1; clone_size: once; cdr3_length: 16; v_call: TRBV7-6; d_call: TRBD2; cdr3_nt: TGTGCCAGCAGCTTAGAAGGCGGGAGTACCTACAATGAGCAGTTCTTC; cdr3_aa: CASSLEGGSTYNEQFF
j_call: TRBJ2-5; clone_size: few; cdr3_length: 15; v_call: TRBV5-5; d_call: TRBD2; cdr3_nt: TGTGCCAGCAGCTCGGGACTAGCGGGAGGAGAGACCCAGTACTTC; cdr3_aa: CASSSGLAGGETQYF
j_call: TRBJ2-5; clone_size: .; cdr3_length: 15; v_call: TRBV9; d_call: TRBD1; cdr3_nt: TGTGCCAGCAGCGTGGGGACAGGGGGCGCCGAGACCCAGTACTTC; cdr3_aa: CASSVGTGGAETQYF
j_call: TRBJ1-5; clone_size: .; cdr3_length: 14; v_call: TRBV4-2; d_call: .; cdr3_nt: TGTGCCAGCAGCCACGGGGGGGTAGGTCAGCCCCAGCATTTT; cdr3_aa: CASSHGGVGQPQHF
j_call: TRBJ2-5; clone_size: .; cdr3_length: 14; v_call: TRBV5-1; d_call: .; cdr3_nt: TGCGCCAGCAGCTTGTGGCAGGTACAAGAGACCCAGTACTTC; cdr3_aa: CASSLWQVQETQYF
j_call: TRBJ1-5; clone_size: .; cdr3_length: 16; v_call: TRBV28; d_call: .; cdr3_nt: TGTGCCAGCAGTTTATTGTGGGGGGGGGCGAATCAGCCCCAGCATTTT; cdr3_aa: CASSLLWGGANQPQHF
j_call: TRBJ2-1; clone_size: few; cdr3_length: 14; v_call: TRBV7-2; d_call: .; cdr3_nt: TGTGCCAGCAGCCCGACCCGGGAGCACAATGAGCAGTTCTTC; cdr3_aa: CASSPTREHNEQFF
j_call: TRBJ1-2; clone_size: once; cdr3_length: 13; v_call: TRBV7-9; d_call: TRBD1; cdr3_nt: TGTGCCAGCAGCAACGGGACAGTCTATGGCTACACCTTC; cdr3_aa: CASSNGTVYGYTF
j_call: TRBJ2-1; clone_size: few; cdr3_length: 14; v_call: TRBV7-6; d_call: .; cdr3_nt: TGTGCCAGCAGCTTGGGGAGCTCCTACAATGAGCAGTTCTTC; cdr3_aa: CASSLGSSYNEQFF
j_call: TRBJ1-2; clone_size: .; cdr3_length: 12; v_call: TRBV29-1; d_call: TRBD1; cdr3_nt: TGCAGCGTGATGACAGGGGACTATGGCTACACCTTC; cdr3_aa: CSVMTGDYGYTF
j_call: TRBJ1-3; clone_size: .; cdr3_length: 16; v_call: TRBV28; d_call: TRBD1; cdr3_nt: TGTGCCAGCAGTACAACGTTGACAGGGCCTGGAAACACCATATATTTT; cdr3_aa: CASSTTLTGPGNTIYF
j_call: TRBJ2-4; clone_size: .; cdr3_length: 16; v_call: TRBV5-1; d_call: .; cdr3_nt: TGCGCCAGCAGCTTGTCTGGGACACCCGGCGAAAACATTCAGTACTTC; cdr3_aa: CASSLSGTPGENIQYF
j_call: TRBJ2-7; clone_size: .; cdr3_length: 16; v_call: TRBV28; d_call: TRBD2; cdr3_nt: TGTGCCAGCAGTTCGGGAGGACTAGCGGGCACCTACGAGCAGTACTTC; cdr3_aa: CASSSGGLAGTYEQYF
j_call: TRBJ2-1; clone_size: .; cdr3_length: 16; v_call: TRBV7-9; d_call: .; cdr3_nt: TGTGCCAGCAGCGAACGGGGCGGGAACTGGCACAATGAGCAGTTCTTC; cdr3_aa: CASSERGGNWHNEQFF
j_call: TRBJ1-1; clone_size: .; cdr3_length: 14; v_call: TRBV9; d_call: TRBD1; cdr3_nt: TGTGCCAGCAGCGTAGGACAGGGTCGCACTGAAGCTTTCTTT; cdr3_aa: CASSVGQGRTEAFF
j_call: TRBJ2-1; clone_size: once; cdr3_length: 13; v_call: TRBV19; d_call: TRBD2; cdr3_nt: TGTGCCAGTAGATTAAGCGGGACGAATGAGCAGTTCTTC; cdr3_aa: CASRLSGTNEQFF
j_call: TRBJ2-3; clone_size: .; cdr3_length: 14; v_call: TRBV11-3; d_call: .; cdr3_nt: TGTGCCAGCAGCATCGACCTAGCTCCGGATACGCAGTATTTT; cdr3_aa: CASSIDLAPDTQYF
j_call: TRBJ2-3; clone_size: once; cdr3_length: 13; v_call: TRBV24-1; d_call: TRBD2; cdr3_nt: TGTGCCAAAGCGGGAGAGGACACAGATACGCAGTATTTT; cdr3_aa: CAKAGEDTDTQYF
j_call: TRBJ2-3; clone_size: .; cdr3_length: 13; v_call: TRBV21-1; d_call: .; cdr3_nt: TGTGCCAGCATGGGACATCGCACAGATACGCAGTATTTT; cdr3_aa: CASMGHRTDTQYF
j_call: TRBJ1-5; clone_size: .; cdr3_length: 14; v_call: TRBV24-1; d_call: .; cdr3_nt: TGTGCCACCAGTGAAGACAGGATGAATCAGCCCCAGCATTTT; cdr3_aa: CATSEDRMNQPQHF
j_call: TRBJ1-5; clone_size: .; cdr3_length: 15; v_call: TRBV7-2; d_call: TRBD1; cdr3_nt: TGTGCCAGCAGCTTAGAGGGACAGGGGTTGGCGCCCCAGCATTTT; cdr3_aa: CASSLEGQGLAPQHF
j_call: TRBJ2-1; clone_size: .; cdr3_length: 15; v_call: TRBV6-5; d_call: TRBD1; cdr3_nt: TGTGCCAGCAGTCGGGACAGGGGGAGCTACAATGAGCAGTTCTTC; cdr3_aa: CASSRDRGSYNEQFF
j_call: TRBJ2-5; clone_size: .; cdr3_length: 17; v_call: TRBV19; d_call: TRBD2; cdr3_nt: TGTGCCAGTAGTATCGTCGGACTAGCGGGAGGGGAAGAGACCCAGTACTTC; cdr3_aa: CASSIVGLAGGEETQYF
j_call: TRBJ2-7; clone_size: .; cdr3_length: 14; v_call: TRBV14; d_call: TRBD1; cdr3_nt: TGTGCCAGCAGCCTCCGACAGGGCTCCTACGAGCAGTACTTC; cdr3_aa: CASSLRQGSYEQYF
j_call: TRBJ2-1; clone_size: .; cdr3_length: 15; v_call: TRBV6-6; d_call: TRBD1; cdr3_nt: TGTGCCAGCAGTCATCGGGACAGGGTCTACAATGAGCAGTTCTTC; cdr3_aa: CASSHRDRVYNEQFF
j_call: TRBJ2-5; clone_size: .; cdr3_length: 15; v_call: TRBV19; d_call: TRBD2; cdr3_nt: TGTGCCAGTAGTTCGGAACTAGCGGGAGGAGAGACCCAGTACTTC; cdr3_aa: CASSSELAGGETQYF
j_call: TRBJ1-2; clone_size: .; cdr3_length: 16; v_call: TRBV5-1; d_call: .; cdr3_nt: TGCGCCAGCAGCTCTGGACAGACCCCGGGGTCCTATGGCTACACCTTC; cdr3_aa: CASSSGQTPGSYGYTF
j_call: TRBJ2-7; clone_size: .; cdr3_length: 15; v_call: TRBV19; d_call: TRBD1; cdr3_nt: TGTGCCAGCTCCAGGGACAGGCGGACCGCCTACGAGCAGTACTTC; cdr3_aa: CASSRDRRTAYEQYF
j_call: TRBJ1-2; clone_size: .; cdr3_length: 15; v_call: TRBV7-9; d_call: .; cdr3_nt: TGTGCCAGCAGCCCCAGACAGACGCTTAACTATGGCTACACCTTC; cdr3_aa: CASSPRQTLNYGYTF
j_call: TRBJ1-5; clone_size: .; cdr3_length: 19; v_call: TRBV10-3; d_call: TRBD1; cdr3_nt: TGTGCCACCGCCGTGGGCAGGGGGCGGAAGGCGTATAGCAATCAGCCCCAGCATTTT; cdr3_aa: CATAVGRGRKAYSNQPQHF
j_call: TRBJ1-1; clone_size: .; cdr3_length: 13; v_call: TRBV29-1; d_call: .; cdr3_nt: TGCAGCGTTGTCCAGGACAGCTACACTGAAGCTTTCTTT; cdr3_aa: CSVVQDSYTEAFF
j_call: TRBJ1-5; clone_size: .; cdr3_length: 14; v_call: TRBV10-2; d_call: .; cdr3_nt: TGCGCCAGCAGTGAGAGTGCGTTCAATCAGCCCCAGCATTTT; cdr3_aa: CASSESAFNQPQHF
j_call: TRBJ2-1; clone_size: few; cdr3_length: 16; v_call: TRBV7-9; d_call: .; cdr3_nt: TGTGCCAGCAGCTTAAGCCTAGCAGGCTCCTACAATGAGCAGTTCTTC; cdr3_aa: CASSLSLAGSYNEQFF
j_call: TRBJ1-2; clone_size: once; cdr3_length: 10; v_call: TRBV7-9; d_call: .; cdr3_nt: TGTGCCAGCGGACAGTATGGTTACACCTTC; cdr3_aa: CASGQYGYTF
j_call: TRBJ2-1; clone_size: .; cdr3_length: 13; v_call: TRBV27; d_call: .; cdr3_nt: TGTGCCACCCGTGGTAGCTCCTACAATGAGCAGTTCTTC; cdr3_aa: CATRGSSYNEQFF
j_call: TRBJ1-5; clone_size: .; cdr3_length: 14; v_call: TRBV7-9; d_call: .; cdr3_nt: TGTGCCAGCAGCTGGGAGGGGGGCAATCAGCCCCAGCATTTT; cdr3_aa: CASSWEGGNQPQHF
j_call: TRBJ2-1; clone_size: .; cdr3_length: 12; v_call: TRBV29-1; d_call: .; cdr3_nt: TGCAGCGTTAATAGTAAAGCCCATGAGCAGTTCTTC; cdr3_aa: CSVNSKAHEQFF
j_call: TRBJ1-5; clone_size: once; cdr3_length: 16; v_call: TRBV28; d_call: .; cdr3_nt: TGTGCCCTTGGTTCGTCGGGGGTATATAGCAATCAGCCCCAGCATTTT; cdr3_aa: CALGSSGVYSNQPQHF
j_call: TRBJ1-2; clone_size: .; cdr3_length: 17; v_call: TRBV18; d_call: .; cdr3_nt: TGTGCCAGCTCACCAAACCGACGGGCAGGGACTAACTATGGCTACACCTTC; cdr3_aa: CASSPNRRAGTNYGYTF
j_call: TRBJ2-3; clone_size: .; cdr3_length: 14; v_call: TRBV29-1; d_call: TRBD1; cdr3_nt: TGCAGCGTGGTCCGGGACAGGGGCACAGATACGCAGTATTTT; cdr3_aa: CSVVRDRGTDTQYF
j_call: TRBJ2-4; clone_size: .; cdr3_length: 14; v_call: TRBV27; d_call: .; cdr3_nt: TGTGCCAGCAGTTTAGGAGGAACGACCAACATTCAGTACTTC; cdr3_aa: CASSLGGTTNIQYF
j_call: TRBJ2-7; clone_size: .; cdr3_length: 14; v_call: TRBV28; d_call: .; cdr3_nt: TGTGCCAGCAGTTTACCTACACAGTACTACGAGCAGTACTTC; cdr3_aa: CASSLPTQYYEQYF
j_call: TRBJ1-2; clone_size: .; cdr3_length: 14; v_call: TRBV7-9; d_call: .; cdr3_nt: TGTGCCAGCAGCTTAGGGCAGGGTGGCTATGGCTACACCTTC; cdr3_aa: CASSLGQGGYGYTF
j_call: TRBJ2-1; clone_size: .; cdr3_length: 16; v_call: TRBV27; d_call: TRBD2; cdr3_nt: TGTGCCAGCAGTTTATCCGGACTAGCCCTATACAATGAGCAGTTCTTC; cdr3_aa: CASSLSGLALYNEQFF
j_call: TRBJ2-3; clone_size: .; cdr3_length: 14; v_call: TRBV18; d_call: .; cdr3_nt: TGTGCCAGCTGCCCGGAGGGAGTTCTGGATACGCAGTATTTT; cdr3_aa: CASCPEGVLDTQYF
j_call: TRBJ2-5; clone_size: .; cdr3_length: 16; v_call: TRBV7-2; d_call: .; cdr3_nt: TGTGCCAGCAGCTTAGGACGGGAAGAAATCCAAGAGACCCAGTACTTC; cdr3_aa: CASSLGREEIQETQYF
j_call: TRBJ2-7; clone_size: .; cdr3_length: 17; v_call: TRBV14; d_call: TRBD1; cdr3_nt: TGTGCCAGCAGCCAACCCGCCCCGACAGGGAGATCCTACGAGCAGTACTTC; cdr3_aa: CASSQPAPTGRSYEQYF
j_call: TRBJ2-5; clone_size: .; cdr3_length: 15; v_call: TRBV3-1/TRBV3-2; d_call: TRBD2; cdr3_nt: TGTGCCAGCAGCCGCCTGGGGGGGGGCCAAGAGACCCAGTACTTC; cdr3_aa: CASSRLGGGQETQYF
j_call: TRBJ1-1; clone_size: once; cdr3_length: 11; v_call: TRBV2; d_call: .; cdr3_nt: TGTGCCAGCAGTGAATCAGGTGAAGCTTTCTTT; cdr3_aa: CASSESGEAFF
j_call: TRBJ1-2; clone_size: .; cdr3_length: 12; v_call: TRBV7-9; d_call: .; cdr3_nt: TGTGCCAGCATGTCCGTCAGGAATGGCTACACCTTC; cdr3_aa: CASMSVRNGYTF
j_call: TRBJ2-1; clone_size: .; cdr3_length: 12; v_call: TRBV6-2/TRBV6-3; d_call: .; cdr3_nt: TGTGCCAGCAGTTTACGAGACAATGAGCAGTTCTTC; cdr3_aa: CASSLRDNEQFF
j_call: TRBJ2-1; clone_size: few; cdr3_length: 15; v_call: TRBV10-3; d_call: .; cdr3_nt: TGTGCCATCATCGACCATGGAGGACTTTACAATGAGCAGTTCTTC; cdr3_aa: CAIIDHGGLYNEQFF
j_call: TRBJ1-1; clone_size: .; cdr3_length: 11; v_call: TRBV2; d_call: .; cdr3_nt: TGTGCCAGCAATGGAGGGGTGCAAGCTTTCTTT; cdr3_aa: CASNGGVQAFF